Each of the 2 T cell receptor beta chains below was sequenced from the same sample in a study of cytomegalovirus exposure and HLA in healthy donors. 13 Jbeta primers and 60 Vbeta primers were used for the PCR. Clones were sequenced by immunoSEQ multiplex PCR, and TCRdb holds only the in-frame ones, with some missing. The sample shows 100,000 to 150,000 clones, roughly 10% of them seen only once. Sequencing used PBMCs. The receptors originated from a woman under 30 in good health and CMV-seropositive.

The chain carries TRBV7-9 and TRBJ1-1; D not resolved. CDR1 SEHNR and CDR2 FQNEAQ come from the germline V gene (reference sequence). CDR3 length equals 15 residues. The V end was cut by 5 bases, the J end by 1 base, with 14 bases between. CDR3: CASSPRGKWNTEAFF. The CDR3 nucleotides are TGTGCCAGCAGCCCCCGAGGCAAATGGAACACTGAAGCTTTCTTT. The full variable domain, in which reference TRBV7-9 and TRBJ1-1 provide the parts outside the CDR3, is DTGVSQNPRHKITKRGQNVTFRCDPISEHNRLYWYRQTLGQGPEFLTYFQNEAQLEKSRLLSDRFSAERPKGSFSTLEIQRTEQGDSAMYLCASSPRGKWNTEAFFGQGTRLTVV.

This clone was seen more than once but under ten times. This chain joins TRBV11-3 and TRBJ1-2; TRBD1 is a possible D gene (6 bases). The CDR3 has 15 residues. V lost 1 base to trimming and J lost 0 bases, with 9 bases between them. CDR1 SGHNT and CDR2 YENEEA come from the germline V gene. The CDR3 coding sequence is TGTGCCAGCAGCTTAGGGGGGCCAGCTAACTATGGCTACACCTTC. As protein: CASSLGGPANYGYTF.